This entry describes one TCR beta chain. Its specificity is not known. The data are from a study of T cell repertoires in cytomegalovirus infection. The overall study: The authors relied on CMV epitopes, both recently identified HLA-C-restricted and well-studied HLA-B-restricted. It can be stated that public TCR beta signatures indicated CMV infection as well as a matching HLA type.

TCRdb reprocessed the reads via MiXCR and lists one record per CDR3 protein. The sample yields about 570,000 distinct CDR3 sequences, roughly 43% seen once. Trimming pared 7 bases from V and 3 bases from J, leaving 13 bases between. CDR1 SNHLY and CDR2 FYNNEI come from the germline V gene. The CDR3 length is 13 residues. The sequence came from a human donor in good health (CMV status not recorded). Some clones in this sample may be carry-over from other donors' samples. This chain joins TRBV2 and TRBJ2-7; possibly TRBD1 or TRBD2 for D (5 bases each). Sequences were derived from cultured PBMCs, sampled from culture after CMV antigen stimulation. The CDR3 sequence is CASMRDGNYEQYF. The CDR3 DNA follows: TGTGCCAGCATGAGGGACGGAAACTACGAGCAGTACTTC. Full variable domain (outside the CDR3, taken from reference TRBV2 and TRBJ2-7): EPEVTQTPSHQVTQMGQEVILRCVPISNHLYFYWYRQILGQKVEFLVSFYNNEISEKSEIFDDQFSVERPDGSNFTLKIRSTKLEDSAMYFCASMRDGNYEQYFGPGTRLTVT.